This TCR beta chain is drawn from a study of blood T cell repertoires in COVID-19. Study overall: Some COVID-19 samples were acute and others convalescent; all came from the United States, Italy and Spain. The cDNA or gDNA used as material had been derived from T cells, B-cell-depleted T cells, or PBMCs.

Original processing notes: Estimation of nucleated cell counts relied on the amplification of reference gene primers. Profiling relied on immunoSEQ multiplex PCR, and the TCRdb table lists in-frame clones only, not all of them. V, J and clone size are those of that table, while D and trimming were read from the DNA. The sample shows 120,000 or so clones, 70% to 90% of them seen only once. The V gene end was trimmed by 4 bases and the J gene end by 6 bases; junction bases not matched to a gene: 4. The CDR3 runs to 15 residues. The germline V gene has CDR1 KGHDR and CDR2 SFDVKD. This sequence joins TRBV24-1 and TRBJ2-5, with 13 bases fitting TRBD2. This clonotype originated in a woman in her fifties or sixties with acute or convalescent COVID-19. Sequencing was carried out using peripheral blood. CDR3 in amino acids: CATSEGTSGKQTQYF. The CDR3 nucleotides are TGTGCCACCAGTGAAGGGACTAGCGGGAAACAGACCCAGTACTTC.